This TCR beta chain was documented in a study of a mutant IDH1 vaccine in newly diagnosed glioma. Study information: Radiotherapy, temozolomide, or both had been given previously, and both were given to most.

In regard to this clone: Its antigen remains unidentified.

Overall study findings and caveats: Immune responses induced by the vaccine were seen in 93.3% of patients, spanning multiple MHC alleles.

The CDR3 spans 14 residues. Germline V gene data show CDR1 as LNHDA and CDR2 as SQIVND (reference sequence). The germline V and J ends were trimmed by 3 bases and 4 bases, with 12 bases remaining between them. The time point was: baseline, week 1 (first vaccination visit). The treatment denotes: pre-vaccination baseline after standard-of-care therapy. Astrocytomas that were new, WHO grade 3 or 4, IDH1-mutant and ATRX-lost were present in the donors. Here immunoSEQ multiplex PCR was the method, and the copy in TCRdb shows in-frame clones only, minus some. The sample carries approximately 15,000 clones, roughly 96% recorded once.

The input for sequencing was peripheral blood mononuclear cells (PBMCs), taken from a glioma patient treated with radiotherapy, temozolomide or both. The sequence was obtained from a woman between 18 and 29 years old with glioma. Some clones in this sample may be carry-over from other donors' samples. The chain recombines TRBV19 with TRBJ1-1; possibly TRBD1 for D (6 bases). CDR3 in DNA: TGTGCCAGTAGTATTACAGGGTTGGTCACTGAAGCTTTCTTT. Protein product: CASSITGLVTEAFF.